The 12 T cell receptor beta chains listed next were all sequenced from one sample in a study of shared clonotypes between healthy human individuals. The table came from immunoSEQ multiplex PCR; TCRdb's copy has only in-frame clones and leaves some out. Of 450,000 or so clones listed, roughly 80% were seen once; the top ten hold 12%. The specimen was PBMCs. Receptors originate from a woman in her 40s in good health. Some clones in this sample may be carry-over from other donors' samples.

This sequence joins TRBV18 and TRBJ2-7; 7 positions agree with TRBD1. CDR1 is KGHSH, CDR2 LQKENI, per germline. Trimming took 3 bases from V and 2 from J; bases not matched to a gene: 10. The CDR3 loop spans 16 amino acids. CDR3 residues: CASSPRPGQRTYEQYF. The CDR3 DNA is TGTGCCAGCTCACCCAGACCGGGACAGCGAACCTACGAGCAGTACTTC.

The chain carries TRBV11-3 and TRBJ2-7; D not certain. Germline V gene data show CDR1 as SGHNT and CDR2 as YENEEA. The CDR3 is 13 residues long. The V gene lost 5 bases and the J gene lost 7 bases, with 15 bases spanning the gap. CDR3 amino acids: CASSVGRVGEQYF. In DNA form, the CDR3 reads TGTGCCAGCAGCGTTGGACGGGTTGGAGAGCAGTACTTC.

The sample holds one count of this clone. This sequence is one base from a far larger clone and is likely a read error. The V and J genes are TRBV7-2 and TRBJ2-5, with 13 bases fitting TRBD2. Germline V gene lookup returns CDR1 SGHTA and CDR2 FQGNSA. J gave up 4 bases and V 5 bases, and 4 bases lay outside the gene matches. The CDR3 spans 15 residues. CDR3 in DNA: TGTGCCAGCAGCATCGGACTAGCGGGAGTAGAGACCCAGTACTTC. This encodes CASSIGLAGVETQYF.

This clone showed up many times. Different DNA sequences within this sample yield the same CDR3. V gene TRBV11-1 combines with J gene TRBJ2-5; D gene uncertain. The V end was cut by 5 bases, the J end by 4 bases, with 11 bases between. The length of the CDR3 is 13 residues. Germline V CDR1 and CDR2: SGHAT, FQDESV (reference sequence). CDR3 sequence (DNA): TGTGCCAGCAGCCTCGGAGTTGCAGAGACCCAGTACTTC. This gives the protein CASSLGVAETQYF.

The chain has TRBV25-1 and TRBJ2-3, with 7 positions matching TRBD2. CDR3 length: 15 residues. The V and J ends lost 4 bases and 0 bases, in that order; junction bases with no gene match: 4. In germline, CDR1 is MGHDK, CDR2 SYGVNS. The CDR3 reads CASSVLGGSTDTQYF. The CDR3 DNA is TGTGCCAGCAGTGTTTTGGGGGGGAGCACAGATACGCAGTATTTT.

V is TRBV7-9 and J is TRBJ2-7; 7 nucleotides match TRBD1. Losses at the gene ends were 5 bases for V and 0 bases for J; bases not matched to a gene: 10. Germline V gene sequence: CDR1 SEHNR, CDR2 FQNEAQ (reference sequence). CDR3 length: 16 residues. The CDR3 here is CASSLGAGGISYEQYF. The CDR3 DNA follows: TGTGCCAGCAGCCTGGGGGCAGGGGGTATCTCCTACGAGCAGTACTTC.

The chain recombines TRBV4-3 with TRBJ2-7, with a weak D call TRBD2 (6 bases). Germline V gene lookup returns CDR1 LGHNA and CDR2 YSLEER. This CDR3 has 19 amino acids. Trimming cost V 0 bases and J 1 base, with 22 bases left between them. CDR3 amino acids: CASSQEGIWEAGNSYEQYF. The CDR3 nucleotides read TGCGCCAGCAGCCAAGAGGGAATTTGGGAGGCGGGCAATTCCTACGAGCAGTACTTC.

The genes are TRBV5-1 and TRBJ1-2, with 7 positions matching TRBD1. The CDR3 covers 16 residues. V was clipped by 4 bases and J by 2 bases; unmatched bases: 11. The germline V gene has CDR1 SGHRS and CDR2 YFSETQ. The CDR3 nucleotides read TGCGCCAGCAGCCTAAATGGAGGGACAGCGAACTATGGCTACACCTTC. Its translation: CASSLNGGTANYGYTF.

This CDR3 is CAWSISLNTEAFF. In nucleotides, the CDR3 is TGTGCCTGGAGTATCAGCCTGAACACTGAAGCTTTCTTT. The chain links TRBV30 to TRBJ1-1, with D uncertain. Trimming shortened V by 2 bases and J by 0 bases, and 7 bases separated the two germline ends. CDR3 size: 13 residues. Germline V gene lookup returns CDR1 GTSNPN and CDR2 SVGIG (reference sequence).

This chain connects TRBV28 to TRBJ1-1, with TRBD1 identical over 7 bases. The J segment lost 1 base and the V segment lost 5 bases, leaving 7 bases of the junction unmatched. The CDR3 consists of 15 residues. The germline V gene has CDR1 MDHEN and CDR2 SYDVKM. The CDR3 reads CASSLTDRWNTEAFF. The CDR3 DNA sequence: TGTGCCAGCAGTCTTACGGACAGGTGGAACACTGAAGCTTTCTTT.

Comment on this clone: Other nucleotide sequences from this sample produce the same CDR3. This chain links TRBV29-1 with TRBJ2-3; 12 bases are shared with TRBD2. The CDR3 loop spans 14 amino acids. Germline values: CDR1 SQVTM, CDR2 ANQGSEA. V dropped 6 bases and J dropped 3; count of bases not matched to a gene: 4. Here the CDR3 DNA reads TGCAGCGTGGCGACTAGCGGGAGTACAGATACGCAGTATTTT. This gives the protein CSVATSGSTDTQYF.

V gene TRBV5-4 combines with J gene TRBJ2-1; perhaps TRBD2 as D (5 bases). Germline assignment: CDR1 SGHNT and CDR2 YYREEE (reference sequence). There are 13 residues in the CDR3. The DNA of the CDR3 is TGTGGAGGGTGTCAGGATCTGAACAATGAGCAGTTCTTC. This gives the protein CGGCQDLNNEQFF.